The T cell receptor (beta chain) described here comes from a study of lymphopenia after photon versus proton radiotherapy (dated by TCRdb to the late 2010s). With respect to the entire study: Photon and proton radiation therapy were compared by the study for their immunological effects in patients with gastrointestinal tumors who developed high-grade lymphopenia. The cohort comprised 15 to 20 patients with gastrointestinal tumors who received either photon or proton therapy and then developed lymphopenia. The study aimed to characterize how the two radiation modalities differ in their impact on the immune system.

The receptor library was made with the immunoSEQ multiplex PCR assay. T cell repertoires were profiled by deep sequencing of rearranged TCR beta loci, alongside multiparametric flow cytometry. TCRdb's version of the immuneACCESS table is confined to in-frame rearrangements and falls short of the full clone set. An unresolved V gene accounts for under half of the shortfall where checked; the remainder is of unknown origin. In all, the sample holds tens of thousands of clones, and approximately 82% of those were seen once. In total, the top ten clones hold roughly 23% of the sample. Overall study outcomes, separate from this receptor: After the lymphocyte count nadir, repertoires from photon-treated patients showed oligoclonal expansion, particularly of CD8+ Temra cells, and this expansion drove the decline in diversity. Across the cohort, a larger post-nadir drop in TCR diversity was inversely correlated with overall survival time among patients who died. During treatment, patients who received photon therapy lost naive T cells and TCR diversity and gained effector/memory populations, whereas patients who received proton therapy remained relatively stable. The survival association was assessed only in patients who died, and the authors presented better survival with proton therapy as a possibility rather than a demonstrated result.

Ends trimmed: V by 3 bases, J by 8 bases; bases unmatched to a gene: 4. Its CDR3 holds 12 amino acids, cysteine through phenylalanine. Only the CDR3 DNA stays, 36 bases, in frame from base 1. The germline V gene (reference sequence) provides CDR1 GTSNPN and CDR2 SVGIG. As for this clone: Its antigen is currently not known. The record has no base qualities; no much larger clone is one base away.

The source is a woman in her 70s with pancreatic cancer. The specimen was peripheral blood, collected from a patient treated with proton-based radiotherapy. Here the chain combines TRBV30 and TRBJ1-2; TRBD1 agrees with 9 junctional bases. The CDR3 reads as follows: CAWSYGQGGYTF. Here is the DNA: TGTGCCTGGAGCTACGGACAGGGGGGCTACACCTTC. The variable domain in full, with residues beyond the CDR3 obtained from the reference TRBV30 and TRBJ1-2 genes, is SQTIHQWPATLVQPVGSPLSLECTVEGTSNPNLYWYRQAAGRGLQLLFYSVGIGQISSEVPQNLSASRPQDRQFILSSKKLLLSDSGFYLCAWSYGQGGYTFGSGTRLTVV.